This T cell receptor (beta chain) came from a study of T cell responses to AZD1222 COVID-19 vaccine. This clone was observed a single time. What it binds is not known. Investigators merged groups given second doses at roughly 4 or roughly 12 weeks. V lost 6 bases, J lost 7 bases, and 5 bases stayed unmatched. Per the germline V gene, CDR1 is MNHEY and CDR2 is SVGAGI. The CDR3 spans 13 residues. The protocol was immunoSEQ multiplex PCR, while the TCRdb copy is restricted to in-frame clones and leaves out a portion. The sample comprises 150,000 to 200,000 clones, roughly 88% of which are singletons, and around a tenth rests with the top ten. Regarding the study as a whole: Breadth and depth of Spike-specific TCRs rose after two AZD1222 doses. Mostly white British, mostly female donors; authors suggested clonal diversity may be underestimated. Researchers report vaccine-associated CD4 TCRs spanning spike, with dominance at 160-218 and 743-854.

The J gene is TRBJ2-2, the V gene TRBV6-5; 7 nucleotides match TRBD1. This material consisted of peripheral blood, taken 28 days after the second AZD1222 dose. The clonotype comes from an adult who received the AZD1222 COVID-19 vaccine. CDR3: CASSHRGGGELFF. CDR3 coding DNA: TGTGCCAGCAGCCACAGGGGCGGCGGGGAGCTGTTTTTT.